This T cell receptor (beta chain) was retrieved from a study of cytomegalovirus exposure and HLA in healthy donors. About this clone itself: Antigen specificity is unknown.

Vbeta (60) and Jbeta (13) primers were used in the PCR. TCRdb keeps only in-frame clones here, not all; method: immunoSEQ multiplex PCR. The table has around 180,000 clones, roughly 85% seen once. Study results and limitations: Analyzed later, most CMV-associated TCR beta chains appeared HLA-restricted. Earlier analysis found most TCR beta V segments productive about 87% or about 30% of the time.

Germline trimming cut 3 bases from V and 6 bases from J; bases unmatched to any gene: 5. The CDR3 has 13 residues. CDR1 and CDR2 (germline): SGDLS, YYNGEE. This clonotype was obtained from a boy younger than 10 in good health and CMV-seronegative. Sample: PBMCs. This chain links TRBV9 with TRBJ1-2; 7 positions match TRBD1. CDR3 sequence reads: CASSDSTGDGYTF. The DNA of the CDR3 is TGTGCCAGCAGCGATTCAACAGGGGATGGCTACACCTTC. Filled out from reference TRBV9 and TRBJ1-2, the complete variable domain reads DSGVTQTPKHLITATGQRVTLRCSPRSGDLSVYWYQQSLDQGLQFLIQYYNGEERAKGNILERFSAQQFPDLHSELNLSSLELGDSALYFCASSDSTGDGYTFGSGTRLTVV.